The sequence of this T cell receptor (beta chain) was determined in a study of T cells after yellow fever vaccination (dated by TCRdb to between 2018 and 2021). With regard to the full study: The SMART-Seq v4 Ultra Low Input RNA kit was used to prepare libraries from fractions with low cell numbers. Bulk TCR alpha and beta repertoires were sequenced longitudinally to track T-cell clones before and after primary and booster YFV17D yellow fever vaccination. Two healthy male donors made up the cohort, one aged 18 to 30 years and the other aged 30 to 40 years. Blood was collected at multiple timepoints before and after primary and secondary immunization, and bulk PBMC replicates and cell subsets were isolated. Overall results and qualifications from the work: Because only two donors were included in the study, the extent to which the findings can be generalized is limited. After the booster, most clones that had expanded after primary vaccination were detected again (around 97% of CD4 and roughly 86% of CD8), suggesting broad maintenance of memory. The secondary T-cell response was weaker than the primary response but faster, peaking on day 5 instead of day 15. A small fraction of clonotypes showed up in both the CD4 and CD8 compartments, probably as a result of convergent recombination. Computational filtering was required because FACS-sorted repertoires could contain abundant contaminating clonotypes from the bulk population.

What the treatment or condition label conveys for this sample: live attenuated yellow fever vaccine strain. At every blood-draw timepoint, two biological replicates of bulk PBMCs were collected. A standard Ficoll-Paque protocol was used to isolate PBMCs from peripheral blood. RNA was extracted with TriZol from bulk PBMCs, CD4 and CD8 fractions, and dextramer-positive and dextramer-negative fractions. This clonotype came up many times. Its antigen is unknown. No per-base quality is available; no much larger clone lies one base away. Cut back by 6 bases and 3 bases, the V and J ends lie 14 bases apart. Taken from cysteine to phenylalanine, the CDR3 has 14 residues. The DNA shown is the 42-base CDR3, in frame from base 1. CDR1 and CDR2 (LGHDT, YNNKEL) derive from the germline V gene (reference sequence). TCR cDNA was synthesized by 5'RACE template switching, which introduced a universal primer site and unique molecular identifiers. Priming of cDNA synthesis was performed from both the TCR alpha and TCR beta constant segments. Libraries were amplified in two PCR steps, with sample barcodes and sequencing adapters added in the second step. Sequencing of libraries was performed on Illumina HiSeq 2500 (2x100 bp) or NovaSeq (2x150 bp). The authors' analysis ran thus. MIGEC handled demultiplexing of reads and collapsing into UMI consensus sequences, while MiXCR performed V(D)J alignment. Clonotypes responding to the vaccine were identified with edgeR on replicate PBMC samples, with the criteria of FDR below 0.01 and a log2 fold change above 5 up to day 15. Bulk clonotypes were assigned CD4 or CD8 identity according to which sequenced CD4 or CD8 repertoire held them at higher abundance. TCRdb reran the public reads through fastp at Q25 and MiXCR, keeping productive beta chains. All rows with the same CDR3 protein become a single entry with the most common DNA and genes. None of the V and J calls come from the authors' own analysis; TCRdb made them. The sample records 400,000 or so distinct CDR3 sequences, roughly 12% of which are singletons. The biggest ten clones account for 18% of the sample.

Material: PBMCs, obtained on the day of the first yellow fever vaccination. This receptor was taken from a man between 18 and 29 years old who received the YFV17D yellow fever vaccine. The receptor chain draws on TRBV3-1 and TRBJ1-1, with the identity of the D gene unclear. In nucleotide form, the sequence is TGTGCCAGCAGTCTGCTCGGGAGAGACACTGAAGCTTTCTTT. This yields the protein CASSLLGRDTEAFF.